Following are 31 T cell receptor beta chains from one sample sequenced in a study of CD8 T cells in ankylosing spondylitis. MiXCR was run by TCRdb on the 5' RACE reads, yielding one entry per CDR3 protein. The data show about 230,000 distinct CDR3 sequences, 7% to 10% seen once. The sample taken for sequencing was blood, either unsorted or a sorted T cell fraction (not recorded which). Source of these receptors: a female donor with ankylosing spondylitis or in good health (not recorded which).

This clonotype has at least ten counts. V is TRBV18 and J is TRBJ1-1; tentatively, D is TRBD1 (6 bases). Germline V CDR1 and CDR2: KGHSH, LQKENI. The CDR3 is made up of 14 amino acids. V shed 5 bases and J shed 3 bases, with 13 bases lying between them. Here the CDR3 DNA reads TGTGCCAGCTCATTCGGGGGGCTGGACACTGAAGCTTTCTTT. It codes for CASSFGGLDTEAFF. Looking up the rest from reference TRBV18 and TRBJ1-1 gives the full variable domain: NAGVMQNPRHLVRRRGQEARLRCSPMKGHSHVYWYRQLPEEGLKFMVYLQKENIIDESGMPKERFSAEFPKEGPSILRIQQVVRGDSAAYFCASSFGGLDTEAFFGQGTRLTVV.

The table lists this clonotype with many counts. The chain links TRBV7-2 to TRBJ2-1; tentative D call: TRBD2 (5 bases). The CDR3 extends over 15 amino acids. From germline, CDR1 is SGHTA and CDR2 FQGNSA. Trimming left V 5 bases short and J 3 bases short, with 14 bases between. CDR3 sequence (DNA): TGTGCCAGCAGCGTAGGCCTAGCTATCTACAATGAGCAGTTCTTC. Its translation is CASSVGLAIYNEQFF. The whole variable domain, remainder taken from reference TRBV7-2 and TRBJ2-1, is GAGVSQSPSNKVTEKGKDVELRCDPISGHTALYWYRQSLGQGLEFLIYFQGNSAPDKSGLPSDRFSAERTGGSVSTLTIQRTQQEDSAVYLCASSVGLAIYNEQFFGPGTRLTVL.

V and J are TRBV5-6 and TRBJ2-1; D perhaps matches TRBD2 (5 bases). From germline, CDR1 is SGHDT and CDR2 YYEEEE. The V and J ends lost 4 bases and 0 bases respectively, with 14 bases between them. The CDR3 consists of 16 residues. CDR3 region: CASSTGLRSSYNEQFF. The CDR3 nucleotides are TGTGCCAGCAGCACCGGACTGAGGAGCTCCTACAATGAGCAGTTCTTC.

This clonotype was observed at least ten times. The chain uses TRBV20-1 and TRBJ1-5; tentatively, D is TRBD1 (5 bases). CDR3 length: 10 residues. The germline V gene encodes CDR1 DFQATT and CDR2 SNEGSKA (reference sequence). The CDR3 DNA follows: TGCGGCCTGGGGGTTCAGCCCCAGCATTTT. Its protein product is CGLGVQPQHF.

The genes are TRBV15 and TRBJ1-5; TRBD1 matches 8 bases. Germline-derived CDR1 and CDR2 are LNHNV and YYDKDF (reference sequence). This CDR3 region has 13 residues. The V and J ends lost 1 base and 11 bases, in that order; junction bases with no gene match: 4. The CDR3 loop is CATSRGGQGTQHF. The CDR3 nucleotides are TGTGCCACCAGCAGAGGAGGACAGGGAACCCAGCATTTT.

This clonotype was counted at least ten times. The CDR3 loop reads CAGTRDLQDTQYF. In nucleotides, the CDR3 is TGTGCCGGGACTAGGGATCTTCAAGATACGCAGTATTTT. This chain uses TRBV5-5 with TRBJ2-3; 8 bases are shared with TRBD2. The length of the CDR3 is 13 residues. With 10 bases clipped from V and 5 bases from J, the junction kept 9 bases outside the gene matches. The V gene's germline CDR1 is SGHKS and CDR2 YYEKEE (reference sequence).

This clonotype was counted many times. V usage is TRBV20-1 and J usage is TRBJ2-1; D remains unclear. There are 12 residues in the CDR3. V was cut by 3 bases and J by 7 bases, with 10 bases left in between. Germline CDR1 DFQATT, CDR2 SNEGSKA (reference sequence). The CDR3 sequence is CSARVLQNEQFF. For the CDR3, the DNA is TGCAGTGCTAGGGTACTTCAGAATGAGCAGTTCTTC.

This clonotype has a count of ten or more. This chain uses TRBV29-1 with TRBJ1-1; TRBD1 matches at 7 bases. The germline V gene has CDR1 SQVTM and CDR2 ANQGSEA. CDR3 length: 14 residues. The junction had 9 bases not matched to a gene; V was cut back by 3 bases and J by 5 bases. As DNA, the CDR3 is TGCAGCGTTGAGCTAGGGGGCCTGAGGACTGAAGCTTTCTTT. It encodes CSVELGGLRTEAFF.

This clonotype appeared a few times. The chain carries TRBV7-9 and TRBJ1-5; D is ambiguous. CDR1 SEHNR and CDR2 FQNEAQ come from the germline V gene (reference sequence). The CDR3 consists of 13 residues. Between the trimmed V and J ends, which lost 6 bases and 11 bases, there was a span of 17 bases. CDR3 residues: CASSSGPSEAQHF. CDR3 nucleotide sequence: TGTGCCAGCAGTTCAGGACCTAGTGAGGCCCAGCATTTT.

The sample holds a few counts of this clonotype. The V gene is TRBV12-3 or TRBV12-4, the J gene TRBJ2-1, with D possibly matching TRBD1 (8 bases). V lost 7 bases and J lost 5, with 30 bases in between. The CDR3 consists of 19 residues. The CDR3, as DNA: TGTGCCAGCACCCTGGGGGGGACAGGAAGTACATCGGCTCACAATGAGCAGTTCTTC. This translates into CASTLGGTGSTSAHNEQFF.

This clonotype was recorded at least ten times. The rearrangement joins TRBV5-1 to TRBJ2-3, with D perhaps TRBD2 (5 bases). V was pared by 5 bases and J by 1 base, with 14 bases between. The CDR3 contains 15 residues. The V gene's germline CDR1 is SGHRS and CDR2 YFSETQ. CDR3 nucleotides: TGCGCCAGCAGATTAGCGCCGAGCGGCACAGATACGCAGTATTTT. It yields the protein CASRLAPSGTDTQYF. Full variable domain (missing parts from reference TRBV5-1 and TRBJ2-3): KAGVTQTPRYLIKTRGQQVTLSCSPISGHRSVSWYQQTPGQGLQFLFEYFSETQRNKGNFPGRFSGRQFSNSRSEMNVSTLELGDSALYLCASRLAPSGTDTQYFGPGTRLTVL.

Remarks on this clonotype: Since a much larger clone is just one base distant, this may be a read error. The chain employs TRBV29-1 and TRBJ1-6; TRBD1 aligns across 7 bases. Germline V gene data show CDR1 as SQVTM and CDR2 as ANQGSEA. This CDR3 is 14 amino acids long. The DNA for the CDR3 is TGCAGCGTTTCCCAAGGGGGCTATAATTCACCCCTCAACTTT. This sequence encodes CSVSQGGYNSPLNF.

This clonotype was counted many times. The V gene is TRBV10-3, the J gene TRBJ2-7, with D possibly TRBD1 on 5 matching bases. V shed 3 bases and J shed 2 bases, with 14 bases lying between them. In germline, CDR1 is ENHRY, CDR2 SYGVKD. The CDR3 has 15 residues. The CDR3 region has the DNA TGTGCCATCAGTGACGATAAGAGCAGGGCCTACGAGCAGTACTTC. Its protein product is CAISDDKSRAYEQYF.

V usage is TRBV20-1 and J usage is TRBJ2-1; D is unresolved. The CDR3 spans 14 residues. The ends were cut back, 1 base at V and 4 bases at J, with 11 bases in the middle. From germline, CDR1 is DFQATT and CDR2 SNEGSKA (reference sequence). The CDR3 sequence is CSARARPVYNEQFF. CDR3 DNA sequence: TGCAGTGCTAGAGCTCGCCCAGTATACAATGAGCAGTTCTTC.

This clonotype was observed at least ten times. The genes are TRBV20-1 and TRBJ2-3, with TRBD2 as a possible D gene (5 bases). CDR1 is DFQATT, CDR2 SNEGSKA, per germline (reference sequence). The germline V and J ends were trimmed by 2 bases and 4 bases, with 7 bases remaining between them. The CDR3 covers 12 residues. The CDR3 loop reads CSARSGSDTQYF. CDR3 coding DNA: TGCAGTGCTAGATCGGGGTCAGATACGCAGTATTTT.

This clonotype was seen many times. This chain connects TRBV6-2 or TRBV6-3 to TRBJ2-3, with D possibly matching TRBD1 (6 bases). The CDR3 sequence is 17 residues long. Trimming removed 6 bases at V and 6 bases at J, with 25 bases between. The germline gives CDR1 MNHEY, CDR2 SVGEGT. The CDR3 region has the DNA TGTGCCAGCAGGACTTTGGGGGCCGCTCAGAAGTCGGATACGCAGTATTTT. It translates to CASRTLGAAQKSDTQYF.

Many counts were recorded for this clonotype. The rearrangement joins TRBV3-1 to TRBJ1-1, with 8 bases fitting TRBD1. The CDR3 is made up of 14 amino acids. Trimming took 4 bases from V and 1 from J; bases not matched to a gene: 2. Germline-derived CDR1 and CDR2 are LGHDT and YNNKEL (reference sequence). CDR3 in DNA: TGTGCCAGCAGCCGACAGGGGAGGAACACTGAAGCTTTCTTT. It yields the protein CASSRQGRNTEAFF.

This clonotype was detected many times. V and J are TRBV29-1 and TRBJ2-5; 10 bases match TRBD1. Germline trimming cut 6 bases from V and 5 bases from J; bases unmatched to any gene: 6. CDR3 length equals 13 residues. Germline values: CDR1 SQVTM, CDR2 ANQGSEA. The CDR3 nucleotides read TGCAGCGTATCGACAGGGGGCGAGGAGACCCAGTACTTC. This gives the protein CSVSTGGEETQYF.

In this sample, this clonotype turned up many times. The chain carries TRBV20-1 and TRBJ2-5, with 14 positions matching TRBD2. Germline CDR1 and CDR2: DFQATT and SNEGSKA (reference sequence). Trimming at V came to 6 bases and at J to 6 bases, leaving 6 bases not matched to a gene. CDR3 length: 14 amino acids. The CDR3: CSAPGTSGSKTQYF. DNA for the CDR3: TGCAGTGCCCCCGGGACTAGCGGGAGTAAGACCCAGTACTTC.

This clonotype was seen more than once but under ten times. The CDR3 DNA follows: TGTGCCAGCAGCTGGGACAGAAATTCAGATACGCAGTATTTT. Encoded protein: CASSWDRNSDTQYF. The chain couples TRBV7-2 to TRBJ2-3, with 7 positions matching TRBD1. This CDR3 contains 14 residues. Germline-derived CDR1 and CDR2 are SGHTA and FQGNSA. Trimming at V came to 4 bases and at J to 4 bases, leaving 5 bases not matched to a gene.

This clonotype appeared many times. The chain uses TRBV7-2 and TRBJ2-4; D uncertain. The CDR3 spans 16 residues. The germline V and J ends were trimmed by 5 bases and 2 bases, with 16 bases remaining between them. CDR1 SGHTA and CDR2 FQGNSA come from the germline V gene. The CDR3 DNA sequence: TGTGCCAGCAGCCCCAAGAACGAGCAACCCAAAAACATTCAGTACTTC. Its translation is CASSPKNEQPKNIQYF. Full variable domain (remainder filled in from reference TRBV7-2 and TRBJ2-4): GAGVSQSPSNKVTEKGKDVELRCDPISGHTALYWYRQSLGQGLEFLIYFQGNSAPDKSGLPSDRFSAERTGGSVSTLTIQRTQQEDSAVYLCASSPKNEQPKNIQYFGAGTRLSVL.

This clonotype was counted at least ten times. The rearrangement links TRBV18 to TRBJ2-5; no definite D call. The CDR3 sequence is 15 residues long. The germline V and J ends were trimmed by 6 bases and 2 bases, with 16 bases remaining between them. Germline V gene data show CDR1 as KGHSH and CDR2 as LQKENI. CDR3 residues: CASSPWEATQETQYF. The CDR3 DNA reads TGTGCCAGCTCCCCATGGGAAGCGACACAAGAGACCCAGTACTTC.

For this clonotype: The junction shows a germline mismatch at one end, possibly a read error. The chain joins TRBV20-1 to TRBJ2-1, with D perhaps assigned TRBD1 or TRBD2 (6 bases each). CDR3 length equals 17 residues. The germline gives CDR1 DFQATT, CDR2 SNEGSKA (reference sequence). The CDR3 protein is CCARDRQGRRSYNEQFF. The CDR3 nucleotides read TGCTGTGCTAGAGATCGTCAGGGGAGGAGGTCCTACAATGAGCAGTTCTTC.

This clonotype appeared many times. This chain uses TRBV15 with TRBJ1-4; possible D gene TRBD1, 6 bases. Per the germline V gene, CDR1 is LNHNV and CDR2 is YYDKDF (reference sequence). V lost 0 bases, J lost 7 bases, and 39 bases lay in between. The CDR3 runs 24 residues. The CDR3 region is CATSREAGWGRPSMKNMGAEKLFF. As DNA, the CDR3 is TGTGCCACCAGCAGAGAGGCCGGTTGGGGGCGGCCTTCAATGAAAAACATGGGAGCTGAAAAACTGTTTTTT.

This clonotype showed up just a few times. This chain joins TRBV18 and TRBJ2-3; 9 nucleotides match TRBD2. The CDR3 contains 15 residues. Germline CDR1 reads KGHSH; CDR2 reads LQKENI. The ends lost 6 bases at V and 3 bases at J; junction bases unmatched: 7. DNA for the CDR3: TGTGCCAGCTCGTGGGCTAGCGGGAAGACAGATACGCAGTATTTT. This codes for CASSWASGKTDTQYF. Combining the CDR3 with reference TRBV18 and TRBJ2-3 gives the whole variable domain NAGVMQNPRHLVRRRGQEARLRCSPMKGHSHVYWYRQLPEEGLKFMVYLQKENIIDESGMPKERFSAEFPKEGPSILRIQQVVRGDSAAYFCASSWASGKTDTQYFGPGTRLTVL.

This clonotype was seen at least ten times. The chain uses TRBV7-2 and TRBJ2-7, with TRBD1 matching 10 bases. Germline assignment: CDR1 SGHTA and CDR2 FQGNSA. Trimming took 3 bases from V and 4 from J; bases not matched to a gene: 3. This CDR3 is 14 amino acids long. The CDR3 region has the DNA TGTGCCAGCAGCTTGACAGGGGGCGCTTACGAGCAGTACTTC. It specifies CASSLTGGAYEQYF.

This clonotype came up many times. V is TRBV7-2 and J is TRBJ2-7; D is ambiguous. Germline lookup yields CDR1 SGHTA and CDR2 FQGNSA. CDR3 size: 14 residues. The ends were cut back, 2 bases at V and 0 bases at J, with 8 bases in the middle. CDR3 amino acids: CASSLYLVSYEQYF. CDR3 DNA sequence: TGTGCCAGCAGCTTATACCTCGTCTCCTACGAGCAGTACTTC.

This clonotype has more than one count but fewer than ten. The chain joins TRBV7-9 to TRBJ1-2, with D unclear. The CDR3 consists of 15 residues. V lost 5 bases to trimming and J lost 8 bases, with 21 bases between them. Germline values: CDR1 SEHNR, CDR2 FQNEAQ (reference sequence). CDR3 sequence: CASSPVRTLTSGYTF. The DNA for the CDR3 is TGTGCCAGCAGCCCCGTTCGTACCCTAACTAGCGGCTACACCTTC. Complete variable domain (other parts from reference TRBV7-9 and TRBJ1-2): DTGVSQNPRHKITKRGQNVTFRCDPISEHNRLYWYRQTLGQGPEFLTYFQNEAQLEKSRLLSDRFSAERPKGSFSTLEIQRTEQGDSAMYLCASSPVRTLTSGYTFGSGTRLTVV.

The rearrangement uses TRBV7-9 and TRBJ2-7; TRBD1 aligns across 7 bases. This CDR3 has 14 amino acids. CDR1 is SEHNR, CDR2 FQNEAQ, per germline (reference sequence). Trimming at V came to 5 bases and at J to 0 bases, leaving 4 bases not matched to a gene. The DNA for the CDR3 is TGTGCCAGCAGCCCTTGGGACAGCTCCTACGAGCAGTACTTC. Translation: CASSPWDSSYEQYF.

Ten or more counts support this clonotype. The V call is TRBV12-3 or TRBV12-4, the J call TRBJ2-1; 8 bases map to TRBD2. The CDR3 loop spans 14 amino acids. V trimming: 7 bases; J trimming: 5 bases; junction bases outside the gene matches: 7. The CDR3 protein is CASTSGGRNNEQFF. The CDR3 DNA reads as TGTGCCAGCACCTCCGGCGGGAGGAACAATGAGCAGTTCTTC.

This sequence joins TRBV28 and TRBJ1-5; D gene uncertain. Trimming left V 3 bases short and J 7 bases short, with 16 bases between. This CDR3 has 15 amino acids. Germline lookup yields CDR1 MDHEN and CDR2 SYDVKM. The CDR3 DNA is TGTGCCAGCAGTTTTTTCCCCGACTCGGGGCAGCCCCAGCATTTT. It codes for CASSFFPDSGQPQHF.